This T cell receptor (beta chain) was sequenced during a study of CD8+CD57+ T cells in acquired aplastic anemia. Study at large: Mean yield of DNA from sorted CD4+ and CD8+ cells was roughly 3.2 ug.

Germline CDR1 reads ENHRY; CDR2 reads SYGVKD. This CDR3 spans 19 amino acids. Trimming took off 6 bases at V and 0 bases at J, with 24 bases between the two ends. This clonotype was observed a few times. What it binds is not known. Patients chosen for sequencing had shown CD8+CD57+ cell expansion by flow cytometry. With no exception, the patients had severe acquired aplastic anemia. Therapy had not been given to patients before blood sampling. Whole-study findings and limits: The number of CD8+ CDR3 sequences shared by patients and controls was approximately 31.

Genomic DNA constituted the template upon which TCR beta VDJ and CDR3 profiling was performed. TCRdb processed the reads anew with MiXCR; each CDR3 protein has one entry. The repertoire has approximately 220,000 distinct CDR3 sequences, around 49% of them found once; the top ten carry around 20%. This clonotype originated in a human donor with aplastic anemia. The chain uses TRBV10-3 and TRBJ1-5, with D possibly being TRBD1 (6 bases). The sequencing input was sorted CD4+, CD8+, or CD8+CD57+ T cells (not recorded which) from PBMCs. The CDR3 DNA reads TGTGCCATCAGCCAAGAATGGAGGACAGCGGGAAATAGCAATCAGCCCCAGCATTTT. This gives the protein CAISQEWRTAGNSNQPQHF.